These 23 T cell receptor beta chains originate from one sample sequenced in a study of T cell repertoires in aging, cancer and after chemotherapy. A mixed TRB-A/B primer pool amplified rearranged TRB by multiplex touch-down PCR. Using its own MiXCR run on the multiplex PCR reads, TCRdb lists one record per CDR3 protein. There are 10,000 or so distinct CDR3 sequences in the sample; 30% to 35% occur only once, and 19% lies in the top ten. TCR beta rearrangements were amplified from peripheral blood genomic DNA. The sample comprised blood. These receptor sequences come from a human donor in good health. The donor label of this sample is uncertain.

The chain employs TRBV5-4 and TRBJ2-5; 9 bases line up with TRBD1. CDR3 length: 15 residues. V lost 4 bases to trimming and J lost 5 bases; unmatched junction nucleotides: 9. Germline CDR1 SGHNT, CDR2 YYREEE (reference sequence). CDR3 in amino acids: CASSRQGVRRETQYF. The CDR3 DNA is TGTGCCAGCAGCAGACAGGGGGTGAGGAGGGAGACCCAGTACTTC.

The J gene is TRBJ2-2, the V gene TRBV5-1; 7 positions match TRBD1. With 1 base clipped from V and 3 bases from J, the junction kept 3 bases outside the gene matches. CDR1 and CDR2 (germline): SGHRS, YFSETQ. This CDR3 region has 15 residues. For the CDR3, the DNA is TGCGCCAGCAGCTTGAGGCAGGGGGACACCGGGGAGCTGTTTTTT. It is translated as CASSLRQGDTGELFF.

This clonotype is classed as medium-sized. V usage is TRBV19 and J usage is TRBJ2-3; D remains unclear. CDR1 and CDR2 (germline): LNHDA, SQIVND (reference sequence). Trimming cost V 10 bases and J 5 bases, with 16 bases left between them. This CDR3 comprises 13 residues. The CDR3 sequence: CATSLQVIDTQYF. CDR3 bases: TGTGCCACCAGTCTTCAGGTTATAGATACGCAGTATTTT.

This clonotype is judged medium-sized. The rearrangement links TRBV27 to TRBJ1-5; D remains ambiguous. Germline lookup yields CDR1 MNHEY and CDR2 SMNVEV (reference sequence). V dropped 5 bases and J dropped 6 bases, with 14 bases sitting between them. The CDR3 runs to 14 residues. The CDR3 coding sequence is TGTGCCAGCAGTGGCGCGGGGTTTGGTCAGCCCCAGCATTTT. Amino acids: CASSGAGFGQPQHF.

The chain couples TRBV30 to TRBJ1-1; tentatively, D is TRBD1 (6 bases). CDR3 length: 11 amino acids. The V end was cut by 5 bases, the J end by 8 bases, with 12 bases between. Germline-derived CDR1 and CDR2 are GTSNPN and SVGIG (reference sequence). CDR3 sequence reads: CAWAGQVEAFF. The DNA for the CDR3 is TGTGCCTGGGCGGGACAAGTCGAAGCTTTCTTT. Combining the CDR3 with reference TRBV30 and TRBJ1-1 gives the whole variable domain SQTIHQWPATLVQPVGSPLSLECTVEGTSNPNLYWYRQAAGRGLQLLFYSVGIGQISSEVPQNLSASRPQDRQFILSSKKLLLSDSGFYLCAWAGQVEAFFGQGTRLTVV.

By share, this clonotype ranks as medium-sized (0.01 to 0.1%). The chain combines TRBV29-1 with TRBJ1-4; D possibly corresponds to TRBD1 (5 bases). The CDR3 extends over 13 amino acids. Germline CDR1 reads SQVTM; CDR2 reads ANQGSEA. V was clipped by 3 bases and J by 4 bases, with 9 bases between them. As DNA, the CDR3 is TGCAGCGTTGAGGGGGACGTTAATGAAAAACTGTTTTTT. Translated, it gives CSVEGDVNEKLFF.

This clonotype showed up just a few times. The gene calls are TRBV12-3 or TRBV12-4 and TRBJ1-4; D perhaps matches TRBD1 (5 bases). The germline V and J ends were trimmed by 1 base and 8 bases, with 14 bases remaining between them. The CDR3 is 15 residues long. The CDR3: CASSLGGGVLEKLFF. The CDR3 DNA reads as TGTGCCAGCAGTTTAGGGGGGGGGGTTCTCGAAAAACTGTTTTTT.

By share, this clonotype ranks as medium-sized (0.01 to 0.1%). The chain links TRBV19 to TRBJ2-5; D remains unclear. The V and J ends lost 3 bases and 3 bases respectively, with 8 bases between them. The CDR3 contains 13 residues. In germline, CDR1 is LNHDA, CDR2 SQIVND (reference sequence). CDR3 residues: CASSMVGKETQYF. In DNA form, the CDR3 reads TGTGCCAGTAGTATGGTTGGAAAAGAGACCCAGTACTTC.

In its sample, this clonotype ranks as medium-sized. V usage is TRBV29-1 and J usage is TRBJ1-3; D is undetermined. Germline CDR1 and CDR2: SQVTM and ANQGSEA. The V end was cut by 7 bases, the J end by 3 bases, with 10 bases between. This CDR3 spans 12 amino acids. CDR3 sequence reads: CSAEGNGNTIYF. Written as DNA, the CDR3 is TGCAGCGCGGAAGGAAATGGAAACACCATATATTTT.

Judged by abundance, this clonotype is large (0.1 to 1%). The chain links TRBV11-1 to TRBJ2-2, with no clear D. This CDR3 comprises 13 residues. CDR1 and CDR2 from the germline V gene are SGHAT and FQDESV (reference sequence). V lost 4 bases to trimming and J lost 8 bases, with 11 bases between them. The CDR3 bases are TGTGCCAGCAGCTCCCCCGGAGATGGGGAGCTGTTTTTT. Translating it yields CASSSPGDGELFF.

This clonotype is categorized as medium-sized. This rearrangement joins TRBV30 to TRBJ2-2; the match to TRBD1 covers 9 bases. The length of the CDR3 is 15 residues. Per the germline V gene, CDR1 is GTSNPN and CDR2 is SVGIG (reference sequence). V lost 2 bases to trimming and J lost 7 bases; unmatched junction nucleotides: 8. The DNA for the CDR3 is TGTGCCTGGAGTTCAAAGGACAGGGGAAACGGGGAGCTGTTTTTT. This translates into CAWSSKDRGNGELFF.

The genes are TRBV6-5 and TRBJ2-7, with unresolved D. V was clipped by 2 bases and J by 7 bases, with 18 bases between them. The CDR3 loop spans 15 amino acids. Germline values: CDR1 MNHEY, CDR2 SVGAGI. The CDR3 loop is CASSYDIWSLGEQYF. In DNA form, the CDR3 reads TGTGCCAGCAGTTACGATATCTGGAGTTTGGGGGAGCAGTACTTC.

The CDR3 is CASSIAGQGRVWGTEAFF. CDR3 sequence (DNA): TGTGCCAGTAGTATAGCGGGACAGGGAAGGGTGTGGGGCACTGAAGCTTTCTTT. The rearrangement joins TRBV19 to TRBJ1-1; TRBD1 matches 9 bases. Germline V lookup: CDR1 LNHDA, CDR2 SQIVND (reference sequence). CDR3 length: 18 residues. Trimming took 1 base from V and 4 from J; bases not matched to a gene: 13.

V usage is TRBV29-1 and J usage is TRBJ2-3; 13 bases match TRBD2. This CDR3 is built from 14 residues. Trimming at V came to 7 bases and at J to 2 bases, leaving 3 bases not matched to a gene. From germline, CDR1 is SQVTM and CDR2 ANQGSEA. Here the CDR3 reads CSGGTSGTTDTQYF. The DNA for the CDR3 is TGCAGCGGGGGGACTAGCGGGACCACAGATACGCAGTATTTT.

This clonotype was seen a handful of times. CDR3 region: CASSLGPRDGQETQYF. CDR3 bases: TGTGCCAGCAGCTTGGGCCCCCGGGACGGCCAAGAGACCCAGTACTTC. The gene calls are TRBV5-4 and TRBJ2-5, with D possibly called TRBD1 or TRBD2 (5 bases each). V lost 0 bases to trimming and J lost 1 base, with 13 bases between them. This CDR3 comprises 16 residues. Germline CDR1 and CDR2: SGHNT and YYREEE (reference sequence).

This clonotype qualifies as medium-sized. V usage is TRBV6-5 and J usage is TRBJ2-7; no firm D call. CDR3 length equals 14 residues. V was trimmed by 2 bases and J by 1 base, leaving 9 bases between them. Germline CDR1 reads MNHEY; CDR2 reads SVGAGI. Here the CDR3 reads CASSYLQKSYEQYF. The CDR3 bases are TGTGCCAGCAGTTACCTACAGAAATCCTACGAGCAGTACTTC.

The genes are TRBV6-1 and TRBJ2-7; TRBD1 matches at 9 bases. Trimming removed 1 base from V and 0 bases from J; junction bases left unmatched: 1. This CDR3 contains 15 residues. CDR1 and CDR2 (germline): MNHNS, SASEGT. CDR3 residues: CASSEVTGGSYEQYF. The DNA of the CDR3 is TGTGCCAGCAGTGAAGTGACAGGGGGCTCCTACGAGCAGTACTTC.

Sample share makes this clonotype medium-sized. The genes are TRBV19 and TRBJ2-3, with TRBD1 identical over 7 bases. The CDR3 loop spans 13 amino acids. Per germline, CDR1 LNHDA and CDR2 SQIVND (reference sequence). J was trimmed by 3 bases and V by 8 bases; bases with no gene match: 5. CDR3 sequence (DNA): TGTGCCAGTCTCGTCAGGGGGACAGATACGCAGTATTTT. This codes for CASLVRGTDTQYF.

The rearrangement links TRBV6-5 to TRBJ2-2, with 9 bases matching TRBD2. This CDR3 comprises 17 residues. Trimming cost V 6 bases and J 4 bases; bases outside gene matches: 12. Per the germline V gene, CDR1 is MNHEY and CDR2 is SVGAGI. CDR3 amino acids: CASRGRSAGGATGELFF. For the CDR3, the DNA is TGTGCCAGCAGAGGACGATCAGCGGGGGGCGCCACCGGGGAGCTGTTTTTT.

V and J are TRBV15 and TRBJ1-2; D gene ambiguous. The V and J ends lost 0 bases and 8 bases respectively, with 13 bases between them. Germline CDR1 and CDR2: LNHNV and YYDKDF (reference sequence). This CDR3 has 14 residues. In DNA form, the CDR3 reads TGTGCCACCAGCAGAGATTCGTGGGGAGGAGGCTACACCTTC. Residues: CATSRDSWGGGYTF.

The rearrangement uses TRBV5-5 and TRBJ2-1, with TRBD2 matching over 11 bases. The junction had 7 bases not matched to a gene; V was cut back by 4 bases and J by 4 bases. The CDR3 covers 16 residues. In germline, CDR1 is SGHKS, CDR2 YYEKEE (reference sequence). The CDR3 DNA follows: TGTGCCAGCAGCACCGGAACTAGCGGGGGTTACAATGAGCAGTTCTTC. Translated, it gives CASSTGTSGGYNEQFF.

This clonotype was seen only a few times. The rearrangement links TRBV5-4 to TRBJ2-1; 7 nucleotides match TRBD1. CDR3 length: 12 amino acids. In germline, CDR1 is SGHNT, CDR2 YYREEE (reference sequence). The ends lost 4 bases at V and 8 bases at J; junction bases unmatched: 3. In DNA form, the CDR3 reads TGTGCCAGCAGCCTCCAGGGGGATGAGCAGTTCTTC. Protein sequence: CASSLQGDEQFF.

By share, this clonotype ranks as medium-sized. The chain carries TRBV29-1 and TRBJ2-5; maybe TRBD2 (6 bases). Germline CDR1 is SQVTM and CDR2 is ANQGSEA. V dropped 5 bases and J dropped 1 base, with 14 bases sitting between them. CDR3 length: 14 residues. The CDR3 DNA is TGCAGCGTTAAGCGGGTGGGGGGCCAAGAGACCCAGTACTTC. It specifies CSVKRVGGQETQYF.